Listed below are T cell receptor beta chains from one sample, sequenced in a study of human versus mouse CDR3 diversity and MHC coevolution. Here immunoSEQ multiplex PCR was the method, and the copy in TCRdb shows in-frame clones only, minus some. The sample carries fewer than 100,000 clones, around 95% recorded once. The material sequenced was naive CD4+ T cells from blood. Receptors originate from a person between 25 and 69 years old in good health. Each CDR3 is given with its conserved first and last residue. The order of the fields is J gene, V gene, CDR3 protein.

>TRBJ2-2|TRBV19
CATPRQGSGELFF
>TRBJ2-2|TRBV19
CASKLSTGELFF
>TRBJ1-1|TRBV2
CASRLRTGENTEAFF
>TRBJ2-5|TRBV19
CASSVDTEGNLFQYF
>TRBJ2-1|TRBV7-8
CASSVRTSGDYNEQFF
>TRBJ2-3|TRBV7-8
CASSDDRGNTQYF
>TRBJ2-7|TRBV27
CASSSRDSSYEQYF
>TRBJ1-1|TRBV5-1
CASTRGGGTEAFF
>TRBJ2-7|TRBV29-1
CSVESSYEQYF
>TRBJ1-2|TRBV4-3
CASSQDSRGMGYGYTF
>TRBJ2-7|TRBV19
CASSPWRQGYEQYF
>TRBJ2-7|TRBV11-3
CASSPGESYEQYF